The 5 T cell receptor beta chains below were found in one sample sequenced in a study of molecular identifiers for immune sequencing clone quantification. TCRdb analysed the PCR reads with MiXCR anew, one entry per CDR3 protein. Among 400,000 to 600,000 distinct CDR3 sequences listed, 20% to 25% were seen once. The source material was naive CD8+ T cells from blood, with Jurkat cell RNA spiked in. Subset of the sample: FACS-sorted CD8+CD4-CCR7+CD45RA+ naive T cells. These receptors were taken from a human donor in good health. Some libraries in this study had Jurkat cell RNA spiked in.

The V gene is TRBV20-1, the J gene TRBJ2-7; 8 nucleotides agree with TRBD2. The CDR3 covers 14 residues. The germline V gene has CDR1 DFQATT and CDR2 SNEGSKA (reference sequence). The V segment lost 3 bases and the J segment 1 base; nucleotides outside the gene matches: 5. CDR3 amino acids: CSASREGLSYEQYF. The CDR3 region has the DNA TGCAGTGCTAGTCGGGAGGGCCTTTCCTACGAGCAGTACTTC.

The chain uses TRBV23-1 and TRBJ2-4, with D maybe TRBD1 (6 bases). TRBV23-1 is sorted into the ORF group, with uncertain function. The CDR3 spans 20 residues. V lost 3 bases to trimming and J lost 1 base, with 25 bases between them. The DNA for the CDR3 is TGCGCCAGCAGTCATTTACAGGGATCCCCAGAGAGGACGGCCAAAAACATTCAGTACTTC. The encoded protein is CASSHLQGSPERTAKNIQYF.

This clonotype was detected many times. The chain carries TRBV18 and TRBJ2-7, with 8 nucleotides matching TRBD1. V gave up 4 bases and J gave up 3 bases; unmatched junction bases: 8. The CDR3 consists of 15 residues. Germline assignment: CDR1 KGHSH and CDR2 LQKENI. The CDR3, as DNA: TGTGCCAGCTCACTAGGAGGACAGGGTCACTACGAGCAGTACTTC. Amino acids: CASSLGGQGHYEQYF.

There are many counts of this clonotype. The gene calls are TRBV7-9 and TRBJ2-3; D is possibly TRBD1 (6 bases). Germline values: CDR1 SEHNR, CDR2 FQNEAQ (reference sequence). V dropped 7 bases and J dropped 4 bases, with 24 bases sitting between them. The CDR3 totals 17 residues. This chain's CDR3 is CASKNQDRTSAADTQYF. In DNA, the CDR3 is TGTGCCAGCAAGAATCAGGACAGAACTTCGGCGGCAGATACGCAGTATTTT. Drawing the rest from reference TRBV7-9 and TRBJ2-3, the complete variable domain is DTGVSQNPRHKITKRGQNVTFRCDPISEHNRLYWYRQTLGQGPEFLTYFQNEAQLEKSRLLSDRFSAERPKGSFSTLEIQRTEQGDSAMYLCASKNQDRTSAADTQYFGPGTRLTVL.

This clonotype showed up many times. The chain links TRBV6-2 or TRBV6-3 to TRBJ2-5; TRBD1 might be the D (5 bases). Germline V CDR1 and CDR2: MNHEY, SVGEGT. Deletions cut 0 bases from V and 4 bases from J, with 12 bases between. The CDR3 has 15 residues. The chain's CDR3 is CASSYSGGTGETQYF. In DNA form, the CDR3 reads TGTGCCAGCAGTTACTCAGGCGGTACAGGAGAGACCCAGTACTTC.